These T cell receptor beta chains were read from a single sample in a study of blood T cell repertoires in COVID-19. Using immunoSEQ multiplex PCR, the repertoire was profiled, and TCRdb retains in-frame clones only, with some absent. The sample holds about 230,000 clones; over 75% are singletons and the top ten take 6% to 9.5%. The specimen sequenced was peripheral blood. The receptors come from a woman older than 75 with acute or convalescent COVID-19. Each CDR3 is given with its conserved first and last residue. The order of the fields is D gene, J gene, V gene, clone size, CDR3 DNA, CDR3 protein. A D gene is named only where the DNA matches it firmly. A clone size is listed for some rows: how often the clone was seen (once, few, many), or a class if it is expanded.

>.|TRBJ1-4|TRBV6-5|.
TGTGCCAGCAGGGGGCCGTCTAATGAAAAACTGTTTTTT
CASRGPSNEKLFF
>.|TRBJ1-4|TRBV15|.
TGTGCCACCAGCCGCTATTTGGGGGGGGGCGAAAAACTGTTTTTT
CATSRYLGGGEKLFF
>TRBD1|TRBJ2-7|TRBV5-5|.
TGTGCCAGCAGCGCGTACAGGGGTGGACCTAGGTACGAGCAGTACTTC
CASSAYRGGPRYEQYF
>.|TRBJ1-1|TRBV19|.
TGTGCCAGTAGTCTAAACAGGTACATGAACACTGAAGCTTTCTTT
CASSLNRYMNTEAFF
>.|TRBJ1-5|TRBV3-1/TRBV3-2|few
TGTGCCAGCAGCCAAGGAGGAATTTCTAATCAGCCCCAGCATTTT
CASSQGGISNQPQHF
>TRBD1|TRBJ1-2|TRBV4-1|.
TGCGCCAGCAGCCAAGTGTCCCGGACAGGGGGCTACACCTTC
CASSQVSRTGGYTF
>.|TRBJ2-1|TRBV7-2|.
TGTGCCAGCAGCTCCAGTCCGGGGGGCGGGAGTTTGAATGAGCAGTTCTTC
CASSSSPGGGSLNEQFF
>.|TRBJ1-6|TRBV9|.
TGTGCCAGCAGCGTAGGAGGGTCTAATTCACCCCTCCACTTT
CASSVGGSNSPLHF
>.|TRBJ1-6|TRBV18|.
TGTGCCAGCGGTCGGACAGACAGTGATGGTTCACCCCTCCACTTT
CASGRTDSDGSPLHF
>TRBD1|TRBJ1-2|TRBV11-3|.
TGTGCCAGCAGCTTAGAGATTGATGCAGGGGGCGCGTATGGCTACACCTTC
CASSLEIDAGGAYGYTF
>TRBD2|TRBJ2-2|TRBV28|.
TGTGCCAGCAGTTTGTCGGGACTAGCGACCGCGAACACCGGGGAGCTGTTTTTT
CASSLSGLATANTGELFF
>TRBD1|TRBJ2-7|TRBV6-5|.
TGTGCCAGCAGCAGGGGGACAGGGGGGGCCTACGAGCAGTACTTC
CASSRGTGGAYEQYF
>.|TRBJ1-2|TRBV11-2|.
TGTGCCAGCAGCTTAGATCGTAATACAATCTATGGCTACACCTTC
CASSLDRNTIYGYTF
>TRBD2|TRBJ2-2|TRBV5-6|.
TGTGCCAGCCGAGCGGGGAGAACCGGGGAGCTGTTTTTT
CASRAGRTGELFF
>TRBD1|TRBJ1-1|TRBV7-2|.
TGTGCCAGCAGCTTCGCCACAGGGGGCGATCCAGCTTTCTTT
CASSFATGGDPAFF
>.|TRBJ2-2|TRBV6-5|once
TGTGCCAGCAGTTACTCGACTGGGGAGAAACCCGGGGAGCTGTTTTTT
CASSYSTGEKPGELFF
>.|TRBJ1-1|TRBV11-2|.
TGTGCCAGCAGCTTAGATCCTTCCACTGAAGCTTTCTTT
CASSLDPSTEAFF
>.|TRBJ1-2|TRBV6-5|.
TGTGCCAGCAGTTACGCCGGTACGATGACTAACTATGGCTACACCTTC
CASSYAGTMTNYGYTF
>.|TRBJ1-3|TRBV19|.
TGTGCCAGTAGATACACAGGTGTCTCTGGAAACACCATATATTTT
CASRYTGVSGNTIYF
>.|TRBJ2-1|TRBV10-3|.
TGTGCCATCAGTGAGCGAGAGGGTAGCGTCAATGAGCAGTTCTTC
CAISEREGSVNEQFF
>TRBD1|TRBJ2-1|TRBV5-1|.
TGCGCCAGCAGCTTAGTTTCCGGACAGGGGGCCTCGTCCTCCTACAATGAGCAGTTCTTC
CASSLVSGQGASSSYNEQFF
>TRBD1|TRBJ1-6|TRBV18|.
TGTGCCAGCTCAAACGACAGGGGCAAGTCACCCCTCCACTTT
CASSNDRGKSPLHF
>.|TRBJ2-7|TRBV7-8|.
TGTGCCAGCAGCTTGGACAGACCCTACGAGCAGTACTTC
CASSLDRPYEQYF
>TRBD1|TRBJ1-1|TRBV28|.
TGTGCCAGCAGTTTCCAGGGGGGACGCGAAGCTTTCTTT
CASSFQGGREAFF
>.|TRBJ1-4|TRBV21-1|.
TGTGCCAGCAGCAATAAGACAGGGAGACTTGAAAAACTGTTTTTT
CASSNKTGRLEKLFF
>.|TRBJ2-3|TRBV5-1|.
TGCGCCAGCAGCTTGTATGGCAGACTTAGCACAGATACGCAGTATTTT
CASSLYGRLSTDTQYF
>.|TRBJ1-1|TRBV5-1|.
TGCGCCAGCAGCTTACAGGATCGGGCTGAAGCTTTCTTT
CASSLQDRAEAFF
>.|TRBJ1-3|TRBV3-1/TRBV3-2|.
TGTGCCAGCAGCCCCCGGGGGGGCGGAAACACCATATATTTT
CASSPRGGGNTIYF
>TRBD1|TRBJ2-2|TRBV19|.
TGTGCCAGTAGTACGATCGGACAGGGGCCCCACACCGGGGAGCTGTTTTTT
CASSTIGQGPHTGELFF
>.|TRBJ2-1|TRBV20-1|once
TGCAGTGCTAGTTCCTCCTGGGCAGGGTCCAATGAGCAGTTCTTC
CSASSSWAGSNEQFF
>TRBD1|TRBJ2-3|TRBV6-1|.
TGTGCCAGCAGTGGACTGGGACAGGGGTCAACAGATACGCAGTATTTT
CASSGLGQGSTDTQYF
>.|TRBJ2-5|TRBV15|.
TGTGCCACCAGCGCCCACCGACAGGAGCAAGAGACCCAGTACTTC
CATSAHRQEQETQYF
>TRBD2|TRBJ2-3|TRBV5-1|.
TGCGCCAGCAGCTCTAGACTAGCGGGGGCCGATACGCAGTATTTT
CASSSRLAGADTQYF
>TRBD1|TRBJ1-1|TRBV11-2|.
TGTGCCAGCAGCACCACAAGACAGGGGGCTTCTGAAGCTTTCTTT
CASSTTRQGASEAFF
>.|TRBJ2-7|TRBV5-1|.
TGCGCCAGCAAGCTTGGGTTGGAGGGCTACGAGCAGTACTTC
CASKLGLEGYEQYF
>TRBD1|TRBJ2-1|TRBV5-1|few
TGCGCCAGCAGCTTGGCGGGACAGAGTTTCTCCTACAATGAGCAGTTCTTC
CASSLAGQSFSYNEQFF
>TRBD1|TRBJ1-4|TRBV19|once
TGTGCCAGCTCTACGACAGGGGCCACTGAAAAACTGTTTTTT
CASSTTGATEKLFF
>.|TRBJ2-3|TRBV3-1/TRBV3-2|.
TGTGCCAGCAGCCAAGTGGGGGCGCAGGTACTTAGCACAGATACGCAGTATTTT
CASSQVGAQVLSTDTQYF
>.|TRBJ1-5|TRBV3-1/TRBV3-2|few
TGTGCCAGCAGCCGCGGACTGGATCAGCCCCAGCATTTT
CASSRGLDQPQHF
>.|TRBJ1-4|TRBV5-1|few
TGCGCCAGCAGCCTTGGGGGCGACGGGGATGAAAAACTGTTTTTT
CASSLGGDGDEKLFF
>TRBD1|TRBJ2-6|TRBV28|.
TGTGCCAGCAGTCCGTCGACAGGGGTCAACGTCCTGACTTTC
CASSPSTGVNVLTF
>TRBD1|TRBJ1-4|TRBV5-4|.
TGTGCCAGCAGCCCGGAACGACAGGGCGCTGGTGAAAAACTGTTTTTT
CASSPERQGAGEKLFF
>TRBD1|TRBJ1-6|TRBV9|.
TGTGCCAGCAGCCCGCGACAGGGCAATTCACCCCTCCACTTT
CASSPRQGNSPLHF
>TRBD1|TRBJ2-5|TRBV18|once
TGTGCCAGCTCACCGAACAACAGGGGAACGAGGGAGACCCAGTACTTC
CASSPNNRGTRETQYF
>TRBD2|TRBJ2-7|TRBV27|.
TGTGCCAGCAGTTCCATAGCGGGAGCATACGAGCAGTACTTC
CASSSIAGAYEQYF
>.|TRBJ2-7|TRBV5-5|few
TGTGCCAGCAGCTTGGACATCCCCTCCTACGAGCAGTACTTC
CASSLDIPSYEQYF